The clone carrying this TCR beta chain was counted between two and nine times. Its antigen is not identified. V dropped 6 bases and J dropped 4 bases, with 7 bases sitting between them. CDR3 length equals 12 residues. CDR1 is MNHEY and CDR2 is SMNVEV in the germline V gene (reference sequence). The study sequenced cultured CD4+ T cell DNA using the Oncomine TCR Beta short-read assay. TCRdb recomputed calls from the PCR reads with MiXCR, one row per CDR3 protein. The table lists around 20,000 distinct CDR3 sequences, 67% of them singletons. The treatment was: approximately nine-day PBMC culture with coronavirus spike peptide pools or control peptides (ViraFEST assay). Positive tests by PCR, dated March to December 2020, predated US Alpha, Beta and Delta variants. This record comes from a study of vaccination and CD4 T cells after COVID-19. Whole-study context: Post-vaccine sample collection happened at a median of approximately 79 days after dose two, ranging 14 to 241. Control cultures were given a CEFX pool, an HIV-1 Nef pool, or no peptide. Study observations and caveats: SARS-CoV-2-reactive clonotypes rose nonsignificantly, with the median going from around 20 to 38.

The TCR sequence derives from a human donor who had recovered from COVID-19. The chain carries TRBV27 and TRBJ1-5; D ambiguous. Sequencing was carried out using CD4+ T cells from blood, cultured in vitro. The CDR3 DNA reads TGTGCCAGCAGCCGTAGTAATCAGCCCCAGCATTTT. Translated: CASSRSNQPQHF.